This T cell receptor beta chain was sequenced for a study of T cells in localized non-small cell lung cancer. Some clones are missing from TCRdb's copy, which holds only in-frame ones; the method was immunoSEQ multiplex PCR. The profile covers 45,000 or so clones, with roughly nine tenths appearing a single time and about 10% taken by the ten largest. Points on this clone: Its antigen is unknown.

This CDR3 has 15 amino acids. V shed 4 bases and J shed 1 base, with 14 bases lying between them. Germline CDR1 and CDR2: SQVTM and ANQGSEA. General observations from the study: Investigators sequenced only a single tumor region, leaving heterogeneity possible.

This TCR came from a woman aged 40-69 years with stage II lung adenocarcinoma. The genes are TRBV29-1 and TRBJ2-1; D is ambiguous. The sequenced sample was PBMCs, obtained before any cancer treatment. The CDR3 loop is CSVGTLSRSYNEQFF. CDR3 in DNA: TGCAGCGTTGGGACCTTATCCCGGTCCTACAATGAGCAGTTCTTC.